The 31 T cell receptor beta chains below all came from one sample that was sequenced in a study of control samples from healthy donors and cancer patients. Only in-frame clones appear in the TCRdb table, and some are missing; sequencing was by immunoSEQ multiplex PCR. The sample lists roughly 120,000 clones, approximately 93% occurring once. Specimen: blood. These receptors all come from a man aged 30-40 years in good health.

J is TRBJ1-5 and V is TRBV28, with 9 bases matching TRBD1. Germline CDR1 and CDR2: MDHEN and SYDVKM. CDR3 size: 17 residues. Germline trimming cut 5 bases from V and 3 bases from J; bases unmatched to any gene: 11. CDR3 coding DNA: TGTGCCAGCAGTCCCGGGACAGGGAATATGAACAATCAGCCCCAGCATTTT. Protein sequence: CASSPGTGNMNNQPQHF.

This clone came up once. This sequence joins TRBV5-4 and TRBJ1-1; D is uncertain. V was pared by 3 bases and J by 3 bases, with 9 bases between. CDR1 SGHNT and CDR2 YYREEE come from the germline V gene (reference sequence). The CDR3 totals 13 residues. The CDR3 region is CASSSEWDTEAFF. In nucleotides, the CDR3 is TGTGCCAGCAGCTCCGAGTGGGACACTGAAGCTTTCTTT.

The rearrangement uses TRBV4-2 and TRBJ1-1; the D is unclear. The CDR3 consists of 12 residues. V shed 0 bases and J shed 7 bases, with 6 bases lying between them. CDR1 LGHNA and CDR2 YNFKEQ come from the germline V gene. CDR3 loop: CASSQDFGEAFF. The CDR3 bases are TGTGCCAGCAGCCAAGATTTCGGTGAAGCTTTCTTT.

This sequence joins TRBV11-3 and TRBJ2-7, with 7 bases that match TRBD2. The V and J ends lost 5 bases and 7 bases, in that order; junction bases with no gene match: 5. Per the germline V gene, CDR1 is SGHNT and CDR2 is YENEEA. The CDR3 consists of 12 residues. This chain's CDR3 is CASSQGTTEQYF. The CDR3 coding sequence is TGTGCCAGCAGCCAAGGGACTACGGAGCAGTACTTC.

The chain couples TRBV6-1 to TRBJ2-5, with TRBD2 matching over 16 bases. J was trimmed by 5 bases and V by 4 bases; bases with no gene match: 7. This CDR3 is 17 amino acids long. Germline V CDR1 and CDR2: MNHNS, SASEGT. Here the CDR3 DNA reads TGTGCCAGCAGTGGTCCGGGACTAGCGGGGGGGCGGGAGACCCAGTACTTC. The encoded protein is CASSGPGLAGGRETQYF.

This sequence joins TRBV5-1 and TRBJ1-2; D is ambiguous. The CDR3 consists of 13 residues. Between the trimmed V and J ends, which lost 2 bases and 1 base, there was a span of 6 bases. The germline V gene encodes CDR1 SGHRS and CDR2 YFSETQ. The CDR3 region is CASSFSDNYGYTF. In nucleotides, the CDR3 is TGCGCCAGCAGCTTCTCAGATAACTATGGCTACACCTTC.

In its sample, this clone was seen once. The gene calls are TRBV6-5 and TRBJ1-4; D is ambiguous. The germline V gene encodes CDR1 MNHEY and CDR2 SVGAGI. CDR3 length: 14 amino acids. The germline V and J ends were trimmed by 6 bases and 6 bases, with 14 bases remaining between them. In nucleotides, the CDR3 is TGTGCCAGCAGGAGGACGATGGGGTATGAAAAACTGTTTTTT. Its protein product is CASRRTMGYEKLFF.

The chain couples TRBV4-1 to TRBJ2-5, with TRBD2 matching 12 bases. Germline loops: CDR1 MGHRA, CDR2 YSYEKL. With V trimmed by 3 bases and J by 2 bases, 7 bases remained unmatched. The CDR3 spans 17 residues. The CDR3 loop is CASSQGRTSGEQETQYF. DNA of the CDR3: TGCGCCAGCAGCCAGGGTAGGACTAGCGGGGAACAAGAGACCCAGTACTTC.

As DNA, the CDR3 is TGTGCCAGCAGCTTAGCGGACAGGTCTGAAGCTTTCTTT. Its translation: CASSLADRSEAFF. V is TRBV11-2 and J is TRBJ1-1; TRBD1 matches at 7 bases. J lost 6 bases, V lost 1 base, and 2 bases had no gene match. Germline V gene lookup returns CDR1 SGHAT and CDR2 FQNNGV. The length of the CDR3 is 13 residues.

This chain uses TRBV4-1 with TRBJ1-5; D uncertain. Germline-derived CDR1 and CDR2 are MGHRA and YSYEKL. V lost 4 bases and J lost 3, with 10 bases in between. The CDR3 has 14 amino acids. Here the CDR3 reads CASSLNAANQPQHF. CDR3 nucleotide sequence: TGCGCCAGCAGCCTGAATGCCGCCAATCAGCCCCAGCATTTT.

The CDR3 DNA reads TGTGCCAGCAGCTTAAATGCGGTAAGACAGCCCCAGCATTTT. It yields the protein CASSLNAVRQPQHF. This rearrangement joins TRBV11-2 to TRBJ1-5; no clear D. Trimming stripped 2 bases from V and 7 bases from J, with 12 bases between. Germline loops: CDR1 SGHAT, CDR2 FQNNGV. This CDR3 is 14 amino acids long.

The V call is TRBV6-1, the J call TRBJ1-5; possibly TRBD1 for D (6 bases). V was cut by 1 base and J by 4 bases, with 11 bases left in between. Per germline, CDR1 MNHNS and CDR2 SASEGT. This CDR3 region has 15 residues. In nucleotides, the CDR3 is TGTGCCAGCAGTGAAGTAGGACAGCGGAATCAGCCCCAGCATTTT. Encoded protein: CASSEVGQRNQPQHF.

The gene calls are TRBV5-6 and TRBJ1-1; 7 nucleotides match TRBD1. This CDR3 is 14 amino acids long. J was trimmed by 0 bases and V by 5 bases; bases with no gene match: 4. The V gene's germline CDR1 is SGHDT and CDR2 YYEEEE. CDR3 coding DNA: TGTGCCAGCAGGGGAGGGGGCCTGAACACTGAAGCTTTCTTT. It is translated as CASRGGGLNTEAFF. The whole variable domain, remainder taken from reference TRBV5-6 and TRBJ1-1, is DAGVTQSPTHLIKTRGQQVTLRCSPKSGHDTVSWYQQALGQGPQFIFQYYEEEERQRGNFPDRFSGHQFPNYSSELNVNALLLGDSALYLCASRGGGLNTEAFFGQGTRLTVV.

The genes are TRBV4-1 and TRBJ1-5, with D possibly matching TRBD1 (6 bases). The CDR3 length is 18 residues. Trimming removed 3 bases from V and 0 bases from J, with 18 bases in between. Germline-derived CDR1 and CDR2 are MGHRA and YSYEKL. This CDR3 is CASSQPSGQSFSNQPQHF. CDR3 coding DNA: TGCGCCAGCAGCCAGCCCTCTGGACAGTCATTTAGCAATCAGCCCCAGCATTTT.

V gene TRBV19 combines with J gene TRBJ2-3; the match to TRBD2 covers 16 bases. V lost 5 bases and J lost 2; bases outside the gene matches: 4. This CDR3 comprises 17 residues. CDR1 is LNHDA, CDR2 SQIVND, per germline (reference sequence). The CDR3 protein is CASSWGLAGGFTDTQYF. DNA of the CDR3: TGTGCCAGTAGTTGGGGACTAGCGGGGGGGTTCACAGATACGCAGTATTTT.

The V and J genes are TRBV2 and TRBJ2-5; 7 bases fit TRBD1. The CDR3 is made up of 14 amino acids. Trimming took 6 bases from V and 1 from J; bases not matched to a gene: 5. Per the germline V gene, CDR1 is SNHLY and CDR2 is FYNNEI. This CDR3 is CASRPGTVQETQYF. CDR3 nucleotide sequence: TGTGCCAGCAGGCCCGGGACAGTCCAAGAGACCCAGTACTTC. Drawing the rest from reference TRBV2 and TRBJ2-5, the complete variable domain is EPEVTQTPSHQVTQMGQEVILRCVPISNHLYFYWYRQILGQKVEFLVSFYNNEISEKSEIFDDQFSVERPDGSNFTLKIRSTKLEDSAMYFCASRPGTVQETQYFGPGTRLLVL.

In DNA form, the CDR3 reads TGTGCCAGCATGTCAGGGATGAACACTGAAGCTTTCTTT. It is translated as CASMSGMNTEAFF. The V and J genes are TRBV27 and TRBJ1-1, with D possibly being TRBD1 (5 bases). V lost 7 bases and J 0 bases, leaving 9 bases between the germline ends. CDR3 length: 13 residues. In germline, CDR1 is MNHEY, CDR2 SMNVEV (reference sequence).

Only one count was recorded for this clone. This chain uses TRBV24-1 with TRBJ2-2; D is possibly TRBD1 (5 bases). The ends were cut back, 5 bases at V and 2 bases at J, with 11 bases in the middle. The CDR3 covers 15 residues. From germline, CDR1 is KGHDR and CDR2 SFDVKD. The CDR3 DNA is TGTGCCACCAGTGCGACAGACTTTAACACCGGGGAGCTGTTTTTT. It is translated as CATSATDFNTGELFF.

This clone turned up a few times. V is TRBV2 and J is TRBJ1-1; perhaps TRBD1 as D (5 bases). The V and J ends lost 6 bases and 4 bases respectively, with 9 bases between them. In germline, CDR1 is SNHLY, CDR2 FYNNEI. This CDR3 contains 12 residues. CDR3 in amino acids: CASSSGITEAFF. The CDR3 nucleotides read TGTGCCAGCAGCTCAGGGATCACTGAAGCTTTCTTT.

This chain joins TRBV18 and TRBJ1-1; TRBD1 agrees at 11 bases. V shed 4 bases, J shed 0 bases, and the junction held 10 bases outside the gene matches. CDR1 is KGHSH, CDR2 LQKENI, per germline. The CDR3 spans 18 residues. The CDR3 DNA sequence: TGTGCCAGCTCACTCTTCGGGACAGGGGGGACTATGAACACTGAAGCTTTCTTT. It specifies CASSLFGTGGTMNTEAFF.

The chain combines TRBV27 with TRBJ2-3; 7 nucleotides line up with TRBD2. The germline V gene encodes CDR1 MNHEY and CDR2 SMNVEV (reference sequence). The CDR3 length is 16 residues. J lost 2 bases, V lost 4 bases, and 9 bases had no gene match. The CDR3 region is CASSSSGGFDTDTQYF. The CDR3, as DNA: TGTGCCAGCAGTTCCTCGGGGGGATTTGACACAGATACGCAGTATTTT.

The V call is TRBV6-5, the J call TRBJ2-1; D is undetermined. Germline CDR1 MNHEY, CDR2 SVGAGI. This CDR3 spans 14 amino acids. V lost 4 bases and J lost 0, with 7 bases in between. The CDR3 bases are TGTGCCAGCAGTTCAAGTGGCTCCTACAATGAGCAGTTCTTC. This encodes CASSSSGSYNEQFF.

CDR3 amino acids: CASSLATVPNYGYTF. The CDR3 nucleotides are TGTGCCAGCAGCTTAGCGACGGTCCCTAACTATGGCTACACCTTC. This chain joins TRBV7-9 and TRBJ1-2, with no clear D. V lost 0 bases and J 0 bases, leaving 8 bases between the germline ends. The germline CDR1 and CDR2 sequences are SEHNR and FQNEAQ (reference sequence). The CDR3 consists of 15 residues. Complete variable domain (other parts from reference TRBV7-9 and TRBJ1-2): DTGVSQNPRHKITKRGQNVTFRCDPISEHNRLYWYRQTLGQGPEFLTYFQNEAQLEKSRLLSDRFSAERPKGSFSTLEIQRTEQGDSAMYLCASSLATVPNYGYTFGSGTRLTVV.

For the CDR3, the DNA is TGTGCCAGCAGCTCCGGGACAGGGTTAATTGAAGCTTTCTTT. Its translation is CASSSGTGLIEAFF. V gene TRBV7-6 combines with J gene TRBJ1-1; 9 bases match TRBD1. The CDR3 is 14 amino acids. Germline CDR1 SGHVS, CDR2 FNYEAQ. V shed 4 bases, J shed 7 bases, and the junction held 7 bases outside the gene matches.

The chain employs TRBV2 and TRBJ1-1, with 7 bases fitting TRBD1. Germline lookup yields CDR1 SNHLY and CDR2 FYNNEI. This CDR3 has 14 amino acids. With 1 base clipped from V and 5 bases from J, the junction kept 4 bases outside the gene matches. CDR3 nucleotides: TGTGCCAGCAGTGAAGGAGGGGGCAGGACTGAAGCTTTCTTT. Amino acids: CASSEGGGRTEAFF. The whole variable domain, filled in from reference TRBV2 and TRBJ1-1, reads EPEVTQTPSHQVTQMGQEVILRCVPISNHLYFYWYRQILGQKVEFLVSFYNNEISEKSEIFDDQFSVERPDGSNFTLKIRSTKLEDSAMYFCASSEGGGRTEAFFGQGTRLTVV.

The V and J genes are TRBV19 and TRBJ2-5; 8 bases map to TRBD2. The length of the CDR3 is 14 residues. V gave up 9 bases and J gave up 0 bases; unmatched junction bases: 6. In germline, CDR1 is LNHDA, CDR2 SQIVND (reference sequence). CDR3 nucleotide sequence: TGTGCCAGCGGCGGCGGGGGGCACCAAGAGACCCAGTACTTC. Translated: CASGGGGHQETQYF.

This rearrangement joins TRBV24-1 to TRBJ2-3; 8 nucleotides match TRBD2. The V segment lost 7 bases and the J segment 2 bases; nucleotides outside the gene matches: 7. The CDR3 spans 15 residues. Germline-derived CDR1 and CDR2 are KGHDR and SFDVKD. CDR3 nucleotide sequence: TGTGCCACCAGCGGGGGGGCCTCTCTCACAGATACGCAGTATTTT. It codes for CATSGGASLTDTQYF.

This chain joins TRBV12-2 and TRBJ1-1. TRBV12-2 is termed a pseudogene. CDR3 length: 11 amino acids. As DNA, the CDR3 is TGTGCAAGTCGCCTTAAGGGTGAAGCTTTCTTT. It encodes CASRLKGEAFF.

This chain links TRBV6-1 with TRBJ1-1; D uncertain. V was clipped by 3 bases and J by 1 base, with 12 bases between them. The CDR3 consists of 15 residues. Germline V gene sequence: CDR1 MNHNS, CDR2 SASEGT. The CDR3 reads CASSETAGGNTEAFF. The CDR3 DNA follows: TGTGCCAGCAGTGAGACGGCAGGAGGGAACACTGAAGCTTTCTTT.

This clone was counted a single time. V usage is TRBV19 and J usage is TRBJ2-3; TRBD2 matches 10 bases. CDR3 length: 15 amino acids. Trimming at V came to 4 bases and at J to 4 bases, leaving 5 bases not matched to a gene. Germline CDR1 LNHDA, CDR2 SQIVND (reference sequence). CDR3 residues: CASSSQRGGSDTQYF. In DNA, the CDR3 is TGTGCCAGTAGTAGCCAGCGGGGGGGCTCAGATACGCAGTATTTT.

The V call is TRBV24-1, the J call TRBJ2-7; a possible D gene is TRBD1 (5 bases). Germline V gives CDR1 KGHDR, CDR2 SFDVKD. This CDR3 contains 13 residues. Trimming left V 4 bases short and J 4 bases short, with 10 bases between. This CDR3 reads CATSDPQGYEQYF. The CDR3 DNA sequence: TGTGCCACCAGTGACCCGCAGGGTTACGAGCAGTACTTC.